This TCR beta chain was recovered during a study of blood T cell repertoires in COVID-19. Across the whole study: The cDNA or gDNA used as material had been derived from T cells, B-cell-depleted T cells, or PBMCs.

CDR3 length equals 12 residues. V lost 2 bases, J lost 0 bases, and 2 bases lay in between. Germline-derived CDR1 and CDR2 are LGHDT and YNNKEL (reference sequence). This clone has only a few counts. Sequencing used immunoSEQ multiplex PCR; TCRdb keeps in-frame clones, though not all of them. The sample includes about 220,000 clones, less than 85% seen only once; the top ten take around 3.5%. The sequence derives from an elderly woman with acute or convalescent COVID-19. Sequencing used peripheral blood. The chain links TRBV3-1 (or the pseudogene TRBV3-2) to TRBJ2-7; D not certain. The CDR3 DNA reads TGTGCCAGCAGCCAACTCTCCTACGAGCAGTACTTC. Its translation: CASSQLSYEQYF.